This TCR beta chain was retrieved from a study of vaccination and CD4 T cells after COVID-19. Study-level background: Post-vaccination samples were procured at a median of roughly 70 days following dose two (range 14 to 241). From HCoV-229E, HCoV-OC43, HCoV-NL63 and SARS-CoV-2, overlapping spike peptides were used to stimulate the cells.

Described treatment: approximately 9-day PBMC culture with coronavirus spike peptide pools or control peptides (ViraFEST assay). Dates of positive PCR ran from March to December 2020, before US Alpha, Beta and Delta variants. Researchers used the Oncomine TCR Beta short-read assay to sequence DNA from cultured CD4+ T cells. MiXCR, applied by TCRdb to the PCR reads, yields one record per CDR3 protein. The sample lists 15,000 to 16,000 distinct CDR3 sequences; around 73% were seen once. The CDR3 sequence is 15 residues long. V was cut by 3 bases and J by 5 bases, with 11 bases left in between. Germline CDR1 is ENHRY and CDR2 is SYGVKD. On this clonotype: The antigen is not known.

The sequence derives from a human donor who had recovered from COVID-19. The rearrangement uses TRBV10-3 and TRBJ1-6, with D possibly matching TRBD1 (5 bases). What was sequenced was CD4+ T cells from blood, cultured in vitro. As DNA, the CDR3 is TGTGCCATCAGTGATATGGCCAGGGATAATTCACCCCTCCACTTT. It yields the protein CAISDMARDNSPLHF.